This record looks at one T cell receptor (beta chain) sequence and its context. A read error may account for a junction end that differs from germline. TCRdb's copy holds only in-frame clones and misses some; the assay was immunoSEQ multiplex PCR. The data hold about 250,000 clones, with more than 65% observed a single time. These data belong to a study of blood T cell repertoires in COVID-19. Study-level background: Sites in the United States, Italy and Spain provided acute and convalescent COVID-19 samples.

The CDR3 has 14 amino acids. Looked up from germline, CDR1 is MDHEN and CDR2 is SYDVKM. Seattle's cohort entered during active infection and was followed longitudinally. Sequences were obtained from peripheral blood. The V and J genes are TRBV28 and TRBJ2-7; TRBD1 matches at 7 bases. This clonotype originated in a person aged 65-85 years with COVID-19, enrolled during active disease. The CDR3 DNA sequence: TGTGCCAGCAGTCTCTCCGGGACAGCGAGTCAGTTGGACTTC. Translating gives CASSLSGTASQLDF.